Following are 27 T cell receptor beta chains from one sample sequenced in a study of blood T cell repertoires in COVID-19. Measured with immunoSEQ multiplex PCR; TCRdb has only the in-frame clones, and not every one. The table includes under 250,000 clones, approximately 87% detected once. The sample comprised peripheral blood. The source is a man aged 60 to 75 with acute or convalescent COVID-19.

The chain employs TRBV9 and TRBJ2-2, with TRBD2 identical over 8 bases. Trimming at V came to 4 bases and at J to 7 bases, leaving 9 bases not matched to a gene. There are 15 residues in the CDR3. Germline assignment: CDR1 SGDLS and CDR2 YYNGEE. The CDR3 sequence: CASSPGGSTSGELFF. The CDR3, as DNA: TGTGCCAGCAGCCCGGGGGGGTCGACCAGCGGGGAGCTGTTTTTT.

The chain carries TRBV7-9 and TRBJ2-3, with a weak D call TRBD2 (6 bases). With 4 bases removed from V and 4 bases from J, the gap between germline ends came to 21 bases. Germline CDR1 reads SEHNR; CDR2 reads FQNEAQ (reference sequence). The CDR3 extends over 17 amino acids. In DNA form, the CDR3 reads TGTGCCAGCAGCTGGAGGGTGGGAGGAAAGGCCCCAGATACGCAGTATTTT. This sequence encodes CASSWRVGGKAPDTQYF.

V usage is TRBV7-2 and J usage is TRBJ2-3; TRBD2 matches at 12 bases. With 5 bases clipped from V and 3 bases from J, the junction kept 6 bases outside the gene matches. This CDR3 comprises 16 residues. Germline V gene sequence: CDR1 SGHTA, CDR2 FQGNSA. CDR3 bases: TGTGCCAGCAGCCCCCGTGGGACTAGCGGGACAGATACGCAGTATTTT. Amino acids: CASSPRGTSGTDTQYF.

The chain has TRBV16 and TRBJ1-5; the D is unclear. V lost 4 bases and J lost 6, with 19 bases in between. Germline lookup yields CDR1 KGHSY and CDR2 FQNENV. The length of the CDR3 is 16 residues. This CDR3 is CASSLAPPGVGQPQHF. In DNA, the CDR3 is TGTGCCAGCAGCCTTGCCCCCCCCGGGGTGGGTCAGCCCCAGCATTTT.

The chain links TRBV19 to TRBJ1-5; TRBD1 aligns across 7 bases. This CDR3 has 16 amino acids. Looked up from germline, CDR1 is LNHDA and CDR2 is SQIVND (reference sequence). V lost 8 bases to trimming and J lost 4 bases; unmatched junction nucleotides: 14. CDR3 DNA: TGTGCCAGTGGGGACAGCCGTCGAGCTCTGAATCAGCCCCAGCATTTT. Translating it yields CASGDSRRALNQPQHF. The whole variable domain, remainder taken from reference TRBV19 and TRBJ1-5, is DGGITQSPKYLFRKEGQNVTLSCEQNLNHDAMYWYRQDPGQGLRLIYYSQIVNDFQKGDIAEGYSVSREKKESFPLTVTSAQKNPTAFYLCASGDSRRALNQPQHFGDGTRLSIL.

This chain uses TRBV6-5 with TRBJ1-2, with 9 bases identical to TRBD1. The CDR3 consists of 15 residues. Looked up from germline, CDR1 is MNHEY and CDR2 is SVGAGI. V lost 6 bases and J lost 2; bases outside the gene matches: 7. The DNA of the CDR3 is TGTGCCAGCAGCACCGGGACAGGGACAAACTATGGCTACACCTTC. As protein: CASSTGTGTNYGYTF.

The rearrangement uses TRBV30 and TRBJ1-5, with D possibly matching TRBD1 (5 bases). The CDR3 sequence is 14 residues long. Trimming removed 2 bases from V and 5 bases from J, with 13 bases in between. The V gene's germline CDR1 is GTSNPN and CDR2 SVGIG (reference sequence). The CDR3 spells CAWSPGTGDQPQHF. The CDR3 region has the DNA TGTGCCTGGAGTCCCGGGACGGGGGATCAGCCCCAGCATTTT.

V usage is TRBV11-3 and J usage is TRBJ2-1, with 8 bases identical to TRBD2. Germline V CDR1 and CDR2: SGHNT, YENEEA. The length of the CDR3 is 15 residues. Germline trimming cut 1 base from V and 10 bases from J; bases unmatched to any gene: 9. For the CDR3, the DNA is TGTGCCAGCAGCTTAGCTCTGGGGACTAGTAACGAGCAGTTCTTC. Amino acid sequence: CASSLALGTSNEQFF. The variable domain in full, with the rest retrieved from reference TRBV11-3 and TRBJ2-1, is EAGVVQSPRYKIIEKKQPVAFWCNPISGHNTLYWYLQNLGQGPELLIRYENEEAVDDSQLPKDRFSAERLKGVDSTLKIQPAELGDSAVYLCASSLALGTSNEQFFGPGTRLTVL.

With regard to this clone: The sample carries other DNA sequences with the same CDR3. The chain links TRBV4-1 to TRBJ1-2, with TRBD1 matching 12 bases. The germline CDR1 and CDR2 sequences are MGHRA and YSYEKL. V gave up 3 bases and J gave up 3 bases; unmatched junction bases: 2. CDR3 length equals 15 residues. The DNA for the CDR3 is TGCGCCAGCAGCCAGGGACAGGGGGCGGACTATGGCTACACCTTC. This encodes CASSQGQGADYGYTF.

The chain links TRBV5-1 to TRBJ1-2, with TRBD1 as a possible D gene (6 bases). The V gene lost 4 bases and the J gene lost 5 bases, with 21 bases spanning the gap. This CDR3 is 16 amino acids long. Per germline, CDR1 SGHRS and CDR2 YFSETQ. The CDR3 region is CASSPRGGRRGYGYTF. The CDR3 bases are TGCGCCAGCAGCCCCCGGGGGGGGCGCCGGGGTTATGGCTACACCTTC.

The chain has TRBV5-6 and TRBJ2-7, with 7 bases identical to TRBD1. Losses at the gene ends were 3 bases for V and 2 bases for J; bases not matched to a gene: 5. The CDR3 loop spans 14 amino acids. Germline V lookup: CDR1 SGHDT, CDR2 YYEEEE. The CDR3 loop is CASSYNRGPYEQYF. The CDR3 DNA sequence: TGTGCCAGCAGCTACAACAGGGGACCCTACGAGCAGTACTTC.

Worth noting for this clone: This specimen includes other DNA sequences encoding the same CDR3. The CDR3 is CAWSSDRGGTGELFF. CDR3 nucleotide sequence: TGTGCCTGGAGTTCCGACAGGGGGGGCACCGGGGAGCTGTTTTTT. The genes are TRBV30 and TRBJ2-2; 9 positions match TRBD1. With V trimmed by 2 bases and J by 4 bases, 5 bases remained unmatched. CDR1 GTSNPN and CDR2 SVGIG come from the germline V gene (reference sequence). The CDR3 is made up of 15 amino acids.

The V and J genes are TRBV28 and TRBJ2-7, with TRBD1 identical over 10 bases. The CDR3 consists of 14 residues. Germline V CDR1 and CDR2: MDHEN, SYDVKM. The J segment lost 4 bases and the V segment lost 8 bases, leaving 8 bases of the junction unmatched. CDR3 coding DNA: TGTGCCAGCGCCACTAGACAGGGGGCTTACGAGCAGTACTTC. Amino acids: CASATRQGAYEQYF.

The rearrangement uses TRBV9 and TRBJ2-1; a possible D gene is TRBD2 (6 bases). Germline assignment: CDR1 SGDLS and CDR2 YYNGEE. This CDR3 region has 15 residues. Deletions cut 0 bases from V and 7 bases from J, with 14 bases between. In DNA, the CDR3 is TGTGCCAGCAGCGTAGAGTCTAGCGTTTTTAATGAGCAGTTCTTC. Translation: CASSVESSVFNEQFF. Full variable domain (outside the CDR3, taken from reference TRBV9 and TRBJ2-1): DSGVTQTPKHLITATGQRVTLRCSPRSGDLSVYWYQQSLDQGLQFLIQYYNGEERAKGNILERFSAQQFPDLHSELNLSSLELGDSALYFCASSVESSVFNEQFFGPGTRLTVL.

The CDR3 bases are TGTGCCAGTCTACCGTATGCGGGCAGCACAGATACGCAGTATTTT. Its translation: CASLPYAGSTDTQYF. The chain employs TRBV19 and TRBJ2-3; TRBD2 might be the D (5 bases). Germline V gene lookup returns CDR1 LNHDA and CDR2 SQIVND (reference sequence). This CDR3 comprises 15 residues. Deletions cut 8 bases from V and 0 bases from J, with 15 bases between.

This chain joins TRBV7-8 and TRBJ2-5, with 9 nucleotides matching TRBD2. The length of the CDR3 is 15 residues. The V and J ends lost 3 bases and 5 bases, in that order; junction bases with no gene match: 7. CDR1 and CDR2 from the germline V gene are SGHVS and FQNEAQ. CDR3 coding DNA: TGTGCCAGCAGCTTGGAGAGGACTAGCGCCGAGACCCAGTACTTC. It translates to CASSLERTSAETQYF.

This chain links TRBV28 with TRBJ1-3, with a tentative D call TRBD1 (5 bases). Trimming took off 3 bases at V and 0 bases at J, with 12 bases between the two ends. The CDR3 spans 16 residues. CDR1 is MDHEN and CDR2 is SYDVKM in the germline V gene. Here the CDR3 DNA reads TGTGCCAGCAGTTTGGGGGGGGAACCCTCTGGAAACACCATATATTTT. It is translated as CASSLGGEPSGNTIYF.

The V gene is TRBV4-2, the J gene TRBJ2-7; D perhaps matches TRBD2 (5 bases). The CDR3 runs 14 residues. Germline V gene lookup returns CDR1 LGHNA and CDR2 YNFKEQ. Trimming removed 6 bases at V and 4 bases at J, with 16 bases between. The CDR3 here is CASSLGVAMYEQYF. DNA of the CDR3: TGTGCCAGCAGTCTCGGAGTAGCGATGTACGAGCAGTACTTC.

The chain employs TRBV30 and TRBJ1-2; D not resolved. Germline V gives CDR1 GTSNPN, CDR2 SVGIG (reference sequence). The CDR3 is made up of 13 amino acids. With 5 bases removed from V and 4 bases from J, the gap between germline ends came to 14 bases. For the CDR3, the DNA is TGTGCCTGGGGGTTTGTAGGCGGCTATGGCTACACCTTC. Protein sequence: CAWGFVGGYGYTF.

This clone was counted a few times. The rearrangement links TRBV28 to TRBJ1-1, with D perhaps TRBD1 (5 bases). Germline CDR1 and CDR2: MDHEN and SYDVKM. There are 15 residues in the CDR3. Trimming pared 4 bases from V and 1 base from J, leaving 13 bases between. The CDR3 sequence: CASSSPQRGNTEAFF. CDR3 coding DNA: TGTGCCAGCAGTTCACCCCAAAGGGGGAACACTGAAGCTTTCTTT.

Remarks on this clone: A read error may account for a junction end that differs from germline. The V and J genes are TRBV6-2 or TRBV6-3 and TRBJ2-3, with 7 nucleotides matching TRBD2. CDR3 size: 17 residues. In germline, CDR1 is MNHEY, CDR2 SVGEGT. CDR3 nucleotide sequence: TGTGCCAGCAGTTACATTAGCGGGTCAGGGAAACCAGATACTCAGTATTTT. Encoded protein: CASSYISGSGKPDTQYF.

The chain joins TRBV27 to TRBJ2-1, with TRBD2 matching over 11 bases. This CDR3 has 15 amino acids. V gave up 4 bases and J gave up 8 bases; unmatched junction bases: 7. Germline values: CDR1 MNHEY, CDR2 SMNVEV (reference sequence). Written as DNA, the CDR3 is TGTGCCAGCAGTTCACTAGCGGGAGCGATGTATGAGCAGTTCTTC. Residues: CASSSLAGAMYEQFF.

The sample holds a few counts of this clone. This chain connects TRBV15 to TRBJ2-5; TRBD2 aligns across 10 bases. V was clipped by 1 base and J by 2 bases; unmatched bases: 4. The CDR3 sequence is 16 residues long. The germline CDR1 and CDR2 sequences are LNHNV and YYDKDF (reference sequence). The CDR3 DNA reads TGTGCCACCAGCAGAGCGACTAGCGGGCCACAAGAGACCCAGTACTTC. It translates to CATSRATSGPQETQYF.

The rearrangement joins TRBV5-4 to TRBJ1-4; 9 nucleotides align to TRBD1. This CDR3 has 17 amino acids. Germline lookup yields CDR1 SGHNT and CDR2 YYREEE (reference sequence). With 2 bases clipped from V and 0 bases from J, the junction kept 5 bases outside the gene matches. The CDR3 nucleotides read TGTGCCAGCAGCTTCGACAGGGGGGTTTCAACTAATGAAAAACTGTTTTTT. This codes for CASSFDRGVSTNEKLFF. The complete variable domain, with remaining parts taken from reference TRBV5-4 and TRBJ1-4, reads ETGVTQSPTHLIKTRGQQVTLRCSSQSGHNTVSWYQQALGQGPQFIFQYYREEENGRGNFPPRFSGLQFPNYSSELNVNALELDDSALYLCASSFDRGVSTNEKLFFGSGTQLSVL.

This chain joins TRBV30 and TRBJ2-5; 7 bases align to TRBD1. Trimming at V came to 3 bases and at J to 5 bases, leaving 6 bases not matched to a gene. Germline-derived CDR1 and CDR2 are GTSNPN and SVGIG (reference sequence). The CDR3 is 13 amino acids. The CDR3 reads CAWSPMTGETQYF. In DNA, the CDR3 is TGTGCCTGGAGCCCTATGACAGGGGAGACCCAGTACTTC.

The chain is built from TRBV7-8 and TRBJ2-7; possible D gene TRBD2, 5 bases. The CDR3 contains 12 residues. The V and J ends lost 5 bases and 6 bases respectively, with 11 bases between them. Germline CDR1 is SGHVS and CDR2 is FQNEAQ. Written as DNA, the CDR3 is TGTGCCAGCAGCCTTGGACTGGGCGAGCAGTACTTC. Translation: CASSLGLGEQYF.

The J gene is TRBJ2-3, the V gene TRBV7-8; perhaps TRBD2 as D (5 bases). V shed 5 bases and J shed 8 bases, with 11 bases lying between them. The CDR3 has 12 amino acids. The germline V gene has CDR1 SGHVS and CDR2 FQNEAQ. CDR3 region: CASSPSGSTQYF. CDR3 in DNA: TGTGCCAGCAGCCCCTCTGGGAGTACGCAGTATTTT.